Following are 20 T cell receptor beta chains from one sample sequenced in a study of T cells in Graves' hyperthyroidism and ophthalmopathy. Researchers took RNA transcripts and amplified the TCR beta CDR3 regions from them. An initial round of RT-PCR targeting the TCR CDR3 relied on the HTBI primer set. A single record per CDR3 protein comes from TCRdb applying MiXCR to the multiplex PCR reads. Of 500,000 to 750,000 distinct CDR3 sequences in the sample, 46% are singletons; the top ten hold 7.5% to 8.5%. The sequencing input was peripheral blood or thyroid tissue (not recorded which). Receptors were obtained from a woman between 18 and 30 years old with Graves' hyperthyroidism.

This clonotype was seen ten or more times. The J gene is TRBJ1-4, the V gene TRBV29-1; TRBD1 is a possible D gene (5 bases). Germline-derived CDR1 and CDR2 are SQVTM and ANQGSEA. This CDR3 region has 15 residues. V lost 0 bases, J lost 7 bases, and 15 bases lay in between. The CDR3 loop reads CSVEDPIKGSEKLFF. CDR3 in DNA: TGCAGCGTTGAAGATCCGATAAAGGGGAGTGAAAAACTGTTTTTT.

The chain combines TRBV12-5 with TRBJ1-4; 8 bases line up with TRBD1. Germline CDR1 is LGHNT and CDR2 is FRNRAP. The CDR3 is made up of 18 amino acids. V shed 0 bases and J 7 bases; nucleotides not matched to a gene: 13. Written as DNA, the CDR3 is TGTGCTAGTGGTTTGGTACAAACAGGGGGGACCGGTAGTGAAAAACTGTTTTTT. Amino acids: CASGLVQTGGTGSEKLFF.

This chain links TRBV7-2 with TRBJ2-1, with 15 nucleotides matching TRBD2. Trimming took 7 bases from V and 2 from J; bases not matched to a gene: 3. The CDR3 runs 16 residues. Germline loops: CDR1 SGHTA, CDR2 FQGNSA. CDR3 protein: CASTGLAGGPYNEQFF. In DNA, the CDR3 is TGTGCCAGCACTGGACTAGCGGGAGGGCCCTACAATGAGCAGTTCTTC.

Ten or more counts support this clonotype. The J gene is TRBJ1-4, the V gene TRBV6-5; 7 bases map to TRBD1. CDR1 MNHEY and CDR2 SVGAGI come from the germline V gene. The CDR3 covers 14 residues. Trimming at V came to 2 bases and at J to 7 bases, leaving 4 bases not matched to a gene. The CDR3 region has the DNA TGTGCCAGCAGTTACCGAGGGGGCAGTGAAAAACTGTTTTTT. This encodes CASSYRGGSEKLFF.

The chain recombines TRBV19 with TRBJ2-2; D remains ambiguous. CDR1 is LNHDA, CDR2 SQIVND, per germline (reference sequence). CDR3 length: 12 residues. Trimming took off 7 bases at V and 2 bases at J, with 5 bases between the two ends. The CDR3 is CASTSNTGELFF. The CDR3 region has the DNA TGTGCCAGTACCAGTAACACCGGGGAGCTGTTTTTT.

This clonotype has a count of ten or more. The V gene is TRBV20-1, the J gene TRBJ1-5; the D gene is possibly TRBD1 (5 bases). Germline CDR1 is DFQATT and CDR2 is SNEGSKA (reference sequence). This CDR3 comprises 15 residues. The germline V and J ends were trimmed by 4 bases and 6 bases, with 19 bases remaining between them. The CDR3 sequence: CSATLGTYLSQPQHF. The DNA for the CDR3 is TGCAGTGCTACGCTGGGGACCTACTTAAGTCAGCCCCAGCATTTT.

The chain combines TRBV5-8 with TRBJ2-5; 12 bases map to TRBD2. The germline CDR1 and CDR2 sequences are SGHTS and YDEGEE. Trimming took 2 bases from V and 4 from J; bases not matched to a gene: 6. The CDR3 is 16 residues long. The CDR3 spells CASSFSTSGRAETQYF. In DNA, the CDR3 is TGTGCCAGCAGCTTCTCGACTAGCGGGAGAGCAGAGACCCAGTACTTC.

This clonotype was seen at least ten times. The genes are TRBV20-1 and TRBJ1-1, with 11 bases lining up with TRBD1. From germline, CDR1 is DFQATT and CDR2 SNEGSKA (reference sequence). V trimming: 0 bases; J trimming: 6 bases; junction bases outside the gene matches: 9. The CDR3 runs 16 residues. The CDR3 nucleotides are TGCAGTGCTAGAGATGCGGACAGGGGGCGGTCGGCTGAAGCTTTCTTT. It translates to CSARDADRGRSAEAFF.

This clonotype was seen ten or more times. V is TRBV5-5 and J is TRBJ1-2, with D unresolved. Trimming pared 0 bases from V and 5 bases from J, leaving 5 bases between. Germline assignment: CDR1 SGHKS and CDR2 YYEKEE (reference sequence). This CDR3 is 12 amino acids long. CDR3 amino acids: CASSLETYGYTF. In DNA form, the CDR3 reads TGTGCCAGCAGCTTGGAGACTTATGGCTACACCTTC.

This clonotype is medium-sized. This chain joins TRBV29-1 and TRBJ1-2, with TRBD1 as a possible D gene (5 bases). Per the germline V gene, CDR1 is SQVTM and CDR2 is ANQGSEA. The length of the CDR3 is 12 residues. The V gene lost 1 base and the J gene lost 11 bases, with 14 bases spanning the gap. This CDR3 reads CSVEGGSGTYTF. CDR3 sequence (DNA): TGCAGCGTTGAAGGGGGATCGGGGACGTACACCTTC.

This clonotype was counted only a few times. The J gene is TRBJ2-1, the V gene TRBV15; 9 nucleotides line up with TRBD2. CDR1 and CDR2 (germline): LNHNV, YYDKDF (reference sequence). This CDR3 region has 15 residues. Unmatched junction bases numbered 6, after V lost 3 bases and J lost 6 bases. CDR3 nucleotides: TGTGCCACCAGCAGCGACCTAGCGGGGCTCAATGAGCAGTTCTTC. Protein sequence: CATSSDLAGLNEQFF.

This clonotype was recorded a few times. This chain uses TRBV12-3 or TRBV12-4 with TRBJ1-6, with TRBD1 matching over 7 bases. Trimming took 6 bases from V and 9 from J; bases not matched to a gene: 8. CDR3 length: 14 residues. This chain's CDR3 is CASREPGQLSPLHF. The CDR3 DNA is TGTGCCAGCAGAGAGCCGGGACAGCTTTCACCCCTCCACTTT.

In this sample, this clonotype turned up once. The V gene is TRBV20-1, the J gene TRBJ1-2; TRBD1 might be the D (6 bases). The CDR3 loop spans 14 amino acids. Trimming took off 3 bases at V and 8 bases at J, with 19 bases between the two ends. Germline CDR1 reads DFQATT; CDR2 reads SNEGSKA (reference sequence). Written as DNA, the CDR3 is TGCAGTGCTAGTTCGGGAGGGGGTGACCACGGCTACACCTTC. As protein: CSASSGGGDHGYTF.

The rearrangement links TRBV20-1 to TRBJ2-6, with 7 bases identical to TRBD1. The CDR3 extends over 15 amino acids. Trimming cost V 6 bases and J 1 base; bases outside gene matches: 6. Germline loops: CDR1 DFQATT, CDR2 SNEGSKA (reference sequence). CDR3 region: CSATDRESGANVLTF. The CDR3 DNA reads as TGCAGTGCGACAGACAGGGAGTCTGGGGCCAACGTCCTGACTTTC.

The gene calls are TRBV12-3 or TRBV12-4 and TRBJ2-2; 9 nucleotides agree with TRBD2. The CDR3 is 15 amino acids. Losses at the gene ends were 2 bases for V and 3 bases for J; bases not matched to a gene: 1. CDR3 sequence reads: CASSLLAGHTGELFF. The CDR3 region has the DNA TGTGCCAGCAGTTTACTAGCGGGACACACCGGGGAGCTGTTTTTT.

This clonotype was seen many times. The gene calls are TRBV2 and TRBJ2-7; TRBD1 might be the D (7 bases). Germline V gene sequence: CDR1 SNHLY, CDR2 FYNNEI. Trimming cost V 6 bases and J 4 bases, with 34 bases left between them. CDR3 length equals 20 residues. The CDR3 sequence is CASRRRDRDSPRRLTYEQYF. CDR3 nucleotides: TGTGCCAGCAGGCGGAGGGACCGGGACAGCCCCCGGCGTTTAACATACGAGCAGTACTTC.

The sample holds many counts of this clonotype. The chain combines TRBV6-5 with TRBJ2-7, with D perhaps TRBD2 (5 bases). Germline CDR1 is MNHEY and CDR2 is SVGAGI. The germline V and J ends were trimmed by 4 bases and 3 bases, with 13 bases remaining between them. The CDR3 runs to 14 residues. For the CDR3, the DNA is TGTGCCAGCAGTTTCCTGGACTCGTTCTACGAGCAGTACTTC. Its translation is CASSFLDSFYEQYF.

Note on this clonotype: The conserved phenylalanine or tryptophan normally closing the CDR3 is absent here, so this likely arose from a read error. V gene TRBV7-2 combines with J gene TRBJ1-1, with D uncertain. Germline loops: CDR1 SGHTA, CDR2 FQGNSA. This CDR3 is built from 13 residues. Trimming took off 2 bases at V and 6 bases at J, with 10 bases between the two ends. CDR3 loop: CASSLSAASEAFS. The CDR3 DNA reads TGTGCCAGCAGCTTATCGGCAGCCTCTGAAGCTTTCTCT.

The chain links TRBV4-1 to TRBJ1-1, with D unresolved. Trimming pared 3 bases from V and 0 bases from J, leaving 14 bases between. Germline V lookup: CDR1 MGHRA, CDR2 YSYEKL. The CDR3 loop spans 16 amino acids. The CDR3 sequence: CASSQGMGNMNTEAFF. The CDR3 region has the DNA TGCGCCAGCAGCCAGGGAATGGGGAACATGAACACTGAAGCTTTCTTT.

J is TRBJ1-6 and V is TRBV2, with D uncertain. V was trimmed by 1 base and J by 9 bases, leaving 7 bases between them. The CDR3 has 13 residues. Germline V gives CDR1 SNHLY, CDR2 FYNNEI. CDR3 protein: CASSEDSGSPLHF. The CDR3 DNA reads TGTGCCAGCAGTGAAGACAGTGGTTCACCCCTCCACTTT.